This T cell receptor beta chain was captured in a study of cytomegalovirus exposure and HLA in healthy donors. With respect to this clone: Its antigen is not identified.

PCR amplification relied on 60 Vbeta primers (plus 13 Jbeta primers). Some clones are missing from TCRdb's copy, which holds only in-frame ones; the method was immunoSEQ multiplex PCR. Here the sample table reports 130,000 to 150,000 clones. Whole-study findings and limits: There were reportedly fewer N-insertions in an Asian-associated ancestry cluster than the roughly 670-donor mean, in a later analysis. Prior analysis indicated that the majority of TCR beta V segments exhibited productivity approximately 90% or approximately 30% of the time. Most CMV-associated TCR beta chains appeared HLA-restricted in a later analysis.

The J segment lost 9 bases and the V segment lost 7 bases, leaving 11 bases of the junction unmatched. CDR3 size: 12 residues. Germline assignment: CDR1 SQVTM and CDR2 ANQGSEA. Sequencing was done on a sample of PBMCs. This TCR came from a male donor in good health and CMV-seronegative. The genes are TRBV29-1 and TRBJ1-1; 7 bases are shared with TRBD1. The CDR3 protein is CSATWTGGQAFF. CDR3 nucleotide sequence: TGCAGCGCCACATGGACAGGAGGACAAGCTTTCTTT. Drawing the rest from reference TRBV29-1 and TRBJ1-1, the complete variable domain is SAVISQKPSRDICQRGTSLTIQCQVDSQVTMMFWYRQQPGQSLTLIATANQGSEATYESGFVIDKFPISRPNLTFSTLTVSNMSPEDSSIYLCSATWTGGQAFFGQGTRLTVV.